A single sample gave rise to the 29 T cell receptor beta chains below, sequenced in a study of blood T cell repertoires in COVID-19. Repertoires were generated with immunoSEQ multiplex PCR, while TCRdb's copy carries only in-frame clones and drops some. The sample includes over 150,000 clones, about 88% of them seen just once. Sequencing was carried out using PBMCs or T cells enriched from blood (not recorded which). Receptors originate from a woman in her thirties who had recovered from COVID-19.

The rearrangement links TRBV29-1 to TRBJ1-1, with 8 bases fitting TRBD1. The CDR3 is 14 amino acids. Per the germline V gene, CDR1 is SQVTM and CDR2 is ANQGSEA. The V gene end was trimmed by 2 bases and the J gene end by 5 bases; junction bases not matched to a gene: 7. The chain's CDR3 is CSVEPGGRGTEAFF. The CDR3 DNA reads as TGCAGCGTTGAACCAGGGGGCAGAGGGACTGAAGCTTTCTTT.

This clone was found a few times. The chain carries TRBV2 and TRBJ1-2; TRBD1 aligns across 8 bases. The germline V gene encodes CDR1 SNHLY and CDR2 FYNNEI. CDR3 length equals 16 residues. After removal of 6 bases from V and 8 bases from J, the junction contained 17 bases not matched to a gene. The CDR3 DNA sequence: TGTGCCAGCAGGCCAAAATTTGCCAGGACAGGGCGGGGCTACACCTTC. It encodes CASRPKFARTGRGYTF.

This rearrangement joins TRBV7-3 to TRBJ2-2, with TRBD2 matching over 8 bases. The V segment lost 2 bases and the J segment 4 bases; nucleotides outside the gene matches: 3. Looked up from germline, CDR1 is SGHTA and CDR2 is FQGTGA. The CDR3 loop spans 15 amino acids. CDR3 coding DNA: TGTGCCAGCAGCTTAGGCCTAGCGGGCACCGGGGAGCTGTTTTTT. This codes for CASSLGLAGTGELFF. The full variable domain, its missing parts supplied by reference TRBV7-3 and TRBJ2-2, is GAGVSQTPSNKVTEKGKYVELRCDPISGHTALYWYRQSLGQGPEFLIYFQGTGAADDSGLPNDRFFAVRPEGSVSTLKIQRTERGDSAVYLCASSLGLAGTGELFFGEGSRLTVL.

As for this clone: The sample contains more than one DNA sequence encoding this CDR3. The chain recombines TRBV19 with TRBJ1-5; 10 bases line up with TRBD1. The V gene end was trimmed by 4 bases and the J gene end by 4 bases; junction bases not matched to a gene: 1. The CDR3 has 14 residues. Germline CDR1 is LNHDA and CDR2 is SQIVND (reference sequence). The CDR3 region has the DNA TGTGCCAGTAGTAGGGACAGGGGAAATCAGCCCCAGCATTTT. Residues: CASSRDRGNQPQHF.

This clone was seen once. The J gene is TRBJ2-7, the V gene TRBV28; TRBD1 matches at 8 bases. Germline assignment: CDR1 MDHEN and CDR2 SYDVKM. The CDR3 spans 14 residues. With V trimmed by 6 bases and J by 2 bases, 6 bases remained unmatched. CDR3 residues: CASRVGQGTYEQYF. The CDR3 DNA reads TGTGCCAGCAGGGTTGGACAGGGCACCTACGAGCAGTACTTC.

J is TRBJ2-7 and V is TRBV28, with a possible D match to TRBD2 (6 bases). V was shortened by 4 bases and J by 2 bases, with 12 bases between the two germline ends. The CDR3 length is 14 residues. Germline-derived CDR1 and CDR2 are MDHEN and SYDVKM. The CDR3 bases are TGTGCCAGCAGTTCCATCGGGAGTACCTACGAGCAGTACTTC. Translated: CASSSIGSTYEQYF.

The chain recombines TRBV3-1 (or the pseudogene TRBV3-2) with TRBJ2-2, with D tentatively TRBD1 (6 bases). Germline CDR1 is LGHDT and CDR2 is YNNKEL (reference sequence). The length of the CDR3 is 18 residues. The V end lost 0 bases, the J end lost 5 bases, and 19 bases lay between the germline ends. CDR3 sequence (DNA): TGTGCCAGCAGCCAAGATCTTGCGGCAGGGGCGAGGACCGGGGAGCTGTTTTTT. It codes for CASSQDLAAGARTGELFF.

The rearrangement uses TRBV18 and TRBJ1-2; TRBD1 is a possible D gene (6 bases). Germline CDR1 is KGHSH and CDR2 is LQKENI. Trimming took off 3 bases at V and 7 bases at J, with 12 bases between the two ends. CDR3 length: 13 amino acids. CDR3: CASSPQDSFGYTF. As DNA, the CDR3 is TGTGCCAGCTCACCCCAGGACAGTTTTGGCTACACCTTC.

The chain recombines TRBV7-3 with TRBJ1-1; no clear D. This CDR3 has 13 residues. V was trimmed by 1 base and J by 3 bases, leaving 6 bases between them. Germline assignment: CDR1 SGHTA and CDR2 FQGTGA. CDR3 coding DNA: TGTGCCAGCAGCTTAATGAGGGACACTGAAGCTTTCTTT. It translates to CASSLMRDTEAFF.

The J gene is TRBJ2-1, the V gene TRBV9; 7 nucleotides match TRBD1. This CDR3 contains 15 residues. Germline lookup yields CDR1 SGDLS and CDR2 YYNGEE. The V and J ends lost 0 bases and 10 bases, in that order; junction bases with no gene match: 10. This CDR3 is CASSVVGTAVGEQFF. The CDR3, as DNA: TGTGCCAGCAGCGTAGTGGGGACAGCCGTCGGGGAGCAGTTCTTC.

This chain links TRBV7-3 with TRBJ2-5; the D gene is possibly TRBD1 (5 bases). The CDR3 length is 15 residues. CDR1 SGHTA and CDR2 FQGTGA come from the germline V gene. Trimming cost V 5 bases and J 2 bases, with 15 bases left between them. The CDR3 DNA follows: TGTGCCAGCAGCAATGGCGACAGCTCACAAGAGACCCAGTACTTC. Amino acid sequence: CASSNGDSSQETQYF. Supplemented by reference TRBV7-3 and TRBJ2-5, the full variable domain reads GAGVSQTPSNKVTEKGKYVELRCDPISGHTALYWYRQSLGQGPEFLIYFQGTGAADDSGLPNDRFFAVRPEGSVSTLKIQRTERGDSAVYLCASSNGDSSQETQYFGPGTRLLVL.

The chain joins TRBV9 to TRBJ2-7, with TRBD1 matching over 7 bases. The junction had 3 bases not matched to a gene; V was cut back by 0 bases and J by 3 bases. The CDR3 runs 14 residues. Germline CDR1 is SGDLS and CDR2 is YYNGEE. This CDR3 is CASSVGAGGYEQYV. CDR3 sequence (DNA): TGTGCCAGCAGCGTAGGGGCAGGGGGCTACGAGCAGTACGTC.

This clone is judged medium-sized. This chain uses TRBV4-2 with TRBJ2-7; TRBD2 agrees at 10 bases. J gave up 1 base and V 3 bases, and 9 bases lay outside the gene matches. The CDR3 contains 17 residues. The germline gives CDR1 LGHNA, CDR2 YNFKEQ. Here the CDR3 reads CASSQALGLALSYEQYF. The CDR3 coding sequence is TGTGCCAGCAGCCAGGCCCTGGGACTAGCGCTATCCTACGAGCAGTACTTC.

In its sample, this clone was seen once. The V gene is TRBV5-1, the J gene TRBJ2-1, with 12 positions matching TRBD2. CDR3 length: 17 residues. Per germline, CDR1 SGHRS and CDR2 YFSETQ. Trimming at V came to 0 bases and at J to 4 bases, leaving 5 bases not matched to a gene. CDR3 sequence reads: CASSLGLTSGSYNEQFF. The CDR3 DNA is TGCGCCAGCAGCTTGGGCTTGACTAGCGGGAGTTACAATGAGCAGTTCTTC.

The chain couples TRBV6-5 to TRBJ2-7, with D perhaps TRBD1 (5 bases). The germline gives CDR1 MNHEY, CDR2 SVGAGI. The CDR3 runs to 13 residues. V was shortened by 6 bases and J by 7 bases, with 16 bases between the two germline ends. The CDR3 sequence: CASSLRTTVEQYV. CDR3 nucleotide sequence: TGTGCCAGCAGCTTACGGACAACCGTTGAGCAGTACGTC.

This chain connects TRBV7-8 to TRBJ2-7; the match to TRBD1 covers 10 bases. In germline, CDR1 is SGHVS, CDR2 FQNEAQ. J lost 1 base, V lost 1 base, and 1 base had no gene match. The CDR3 runs 15 residues. The CDR3 spells CASSLGTGGSYEQYV. CDR3 in DNA: TGTGCCAGCAGCTTAGGGACAGGGGGATCCTACGAGCAGTACGTC.

This clone has just one count. The rearrangement uses TRBV2 and TRBJ1-6; D might be TRBD1 (5 bases). Trimming took 10 bases from V and 9 from J, leaving 19 bases between them. This CDR3 contains 14 residues. Germline V CDR1 and CDR2: SNHLY, FYNNEI. In nucleotides, the CDR3 is TGTGCCACAGCAGGGAATAGGGATAGTTCACCCCTCCACTTT. It encodes CATAGNRDSSPLHF.

The gene calls are TRBV28 and TRBJ2-7; D is unclear. This CDR3 comprises 13 residues. Trimming stripped 2 bases from V and 3 bases from J, with 8 bases between. CDR1 and CDR2 (germline): MDHEN, SYDVKM. The CDR3 DNA is TGTGCCAGCAGTTTAGCTATAAACTACGAGCAGTACTTC. Translating it yields CASSLAINYEQYF.

The rearrangement joins TRBV9 to TRBJ2-7, with D perhaps TRBD2 (6 bases). CDR1 is SGDLS, CDR2 YYNGEE, per germline. The CDR3 extends over 15 amino acids. V dropped 0 bases and J dropped 5 bases, with 15 bases sitting between them. The CDR3 region is CASSVVDGSYDEQYF. CDR3 nucleotides: TGTGCCAGCAGCGTAGTTGACGGGAGTTATGACGAGCAGTACTTC.

To note about this clone: At one end the junction does not follow the germline gene, possibly because of a read error. The J gene is TRBJ1-2, the V gene TRBV6-1, with D possibly matching TRBD1 (5 bases). CDR3 size: 12 residues. The V gene's germline CDR1 is MNHNS and CDR2 SASEGT. The CDR3 sequence: CASSEAWRQILF. The CDR3, as DNA: TGTGCCAGCAGTGAAGCGTGGAGACAGATCCTCTTC.

The chain is built from TRBV21-1 and TRBJ2-7; the table's D call, TRBD1, has no DNA check behind it. TRBV21-1 is a recognized pseudogene. The CDR3 totals 13 residues. CDR3 protein: CASSNRQGREQYV. CDR3 sequence (DNA): TGTGCCAGCAGCAACAGACAGGGGCGGGAGCAGTACGTC.

This sequence joins TRBV24-1 and TRBJ2-3, with a tentative D call TRBD2 (6 bases). V was cut by 3 bases and J by 6 bases, with 21 bases left in between. This CDR3 contains 17 residues. CDR1 KGHDR and CDR2 SFDVKD come from the germline V gene. For the CDR3, the DNA is TGTGCCACCAGTGATACAACTACTCCGGGGGTCGGGGATACGCAGTATTTT. Amino acid sequence: CATSDTTTPGVGDTQYF.

This clone was found many times. The gene calls are TRBV29-1 and TRBJ2-7; the match to TRBD2 covers 7 bases. V lost 7 bases and J lost 0; bases outside the gene matches: 15. The germline CDR1 and CDR2 sequences are SQVTM and ANQGSEA. CDR3 length equals 16 residues. CDR3 coding DNA: TGCAGCGCCTCAGATCCCGGGACTACGCGCTCCTACGAGCAGTACTTC. Its translation: CSASDPGTTRSYEQYF.

The rearrangement links TRBV5-4 to TRBJ2-5; the match to TRBD2 covers 10 bases. The CDR3 contains 15 residues. Looked up from germline, CDR1 is SGHNT and CDR2 is YYREEE (reference sequence). Trimming removed 4 bases from V and 1 base from J; junction bases left unmatched: 4. In DNA, the CDR3 is TGTGCCAGCAGCAAAGCGGGGGGGACCCAAGAGACCCAGTACTTC. Protein: CASSKAGGTQETQYF.

The chain carries TRBV21-1 and TRBJ2-5; TRBD1, the D gene given by the table, was not confirmed from the DNA. TRBV21-1 is tagged as a pseudogene. This CDR3 region has 22 residues. CDR3: CASSKSPPPLSATGGWQETQYF. The DNA of the CDR3 is TGTGCCAGCAGCAAATCCCCACCTCCGCTCAGTGCGACAGGGGGCTGGCAAGAGACCCAGTACTTC.

This sequence joins TRBV4-2 and TRBJ2-6; 7 positions agree with TRBD2. Trimming removed 6 bases from V and 0 bases from J; junction bases left unmatched: 8. CDR1 is LGHNA, CDR2 YNFKEQ, per germline. The CDR3 totals 17 residues. The CDR3 bases are TGTGCCAGCAGAAGAGTCGGCGGGGGCTCTGGGGCCAACGTCCTGACTTTC. It translates to CASRRVGGGSGANVLTF.

J is TRBJ1-2 and V is TRBV19; 7 positions agree with TRBD1. The germline V gene encodes CDR1 LNHDA and CDR2 SQIVND (reference sequence). Trimming took 8 bases from V and 3 from J; bases not matched to a gene: 3. There are 12 residues in the CDR3. The CDR3, as DNA: TGTGCCAGTGACCAGGGGGACTATGGCTACACCTTC. It specifies CASDQGDYGYTF. Supplemented by reference TRBV19 and TRBJ1-2, the full variable domain reads DGGITQSPKYLFRKEGQNVTLSCEQNLNHDAMYWYRQDPGQGLRLIYYSQIVNDFQKGDIAEGYSVSREKKESFPLTVTSAQKNPTAFYLCASDQGDYGYTFGSGTRLTVV.

The rearrangement joins TRBV11-2 to TRBJ1-3; D uncertain. The germline gives CDR1 SGHAT, CDR2 FQNNGV. V lost 0 bases and J 5 bases, leaving 17 bases between the germline ends. The CDR3 has 17 residues. CDR3 sequence reads: CASSLDPARALRNTIYF. CDR3 sequence (DNA): TGTGCCAGCAGCTTAGATCCCGCGCGGGCTTTGAGAAACACCATATATTTT.

The chain recombines TRBV6-1 with TRBJ1-2, with D perhaps matching TRBD1 (6 bases). The CDR3 totals 15 residues. Looked up from germline, CDR1 is MNHNS and CDR2 is SASEGT. Deletions cut 1 base from V and 4 bases from J, with 13 bases between. CDR3 in amino acids: CASSEGTAPSYGYTF. The CDR3 nucleotides read TGTGCCAGCAGTGAAGGGACAGCCCCGTCCTATGGCTACACCTTC.